These T cell receptor beta chains were read from a single sample in a study of T cell changes during pregnancy in multiple sclerosis. The assay was immunoSEQ multiplex PCR, and TCRdb's table has in-frame clones only and misses some. Here the sample spans tens of thousands of clones, approximately 90% being singletons. Source: CD4+ T cells from peripheral blood mononuclear cells, taken in the third trimester of pregnancy. Receptors were obtained from a female donor in good health, enrolled as a control in a pregnancy study. Both conserved end residues are part of each CDR3. A D gene is named only where the DNA matches it firmly. Clone size, where shown, is once, few, many, or a class for clones that have expanded.

v_call: TRBV5-1
j_call: TRBJ2-7
d_call: TRBD2
clone_size: once
cdr3_nt: TGCGCCCCCCAGACTAGCGGGACCTACGAGCAGTACTTC
cdr3_aa: CAPQTSGTYEQYF

v_call: TRBV4-2
j_call: TRBJ2-1
d_call: .
clone_size: .
cdr3_nt: TGTGCCAGCAGAACGGGGGGCAGCTCCTACAATGAGCAGTTCTTC
cdr3_aa: CASRTGGSSYNEQFF

v_call: TRBV19
j_call: TRBJ1-3
d_call: .
clone_size: .
cdr3_nt: TGTGCCAGTAGTATGTCAGGGGCCCTTGACTCTGGAAACACCATATATTTT
cdr3_aa: CASSMSGALDSGNTIYF

v_call: TRBV5-1
j_call: TRBJ2-2
d_call: TRBD1
clone_size: .
cdr3_nt: TGCGCCAGCAGCAAGGGACAGGGGGCGGCCGGGGAGCTGTTTTTT
cdr3_aa: CASSKGQGAAGELFF

v_call: TRBV2
j_call: TRBJ1-1
d_call: .
clone_size: once
cdr3_nt: TGTGCCAGCAGTAGCGAAAGTTACACTGAAGCTTTCTTT
cdr3_aa: CASSSESYTEAFF

v_call: TRBV13
j_call: TRBJ2-4
d_call: TRBD2
clone_size: few
cdr3_nt: TGTGCCAGCAGCTCGGCCGGGACTAGCGGGAGGGTCCTAGCCAAAAACATTCAGTACTTC
cdr3_aa: CASSSAGTSGRVLAKNIQYF

v_call: TRBV15
j_call: TRBJ1-2
d_call: TRBD1
clone_size: .
cdr3_nt: TGTGCCACCAGCAGAGATCGGGACAGCTACTATGGCTACACCTTC
cdr3_aa: CATSRDRDSYYGYTF

v_call: TRBV5-4
j_call: TRBJ2-3
d_call: .
clone_size: .
cdr3_nt: TGTGCCAGCAGCCCAGGGCTAGTCGATACGCAGTATTTT
cdr3_aa: CASSPGLVDTQYF

v_call: TRBV19
j_call: TRBJ2-1
d_call: TRBD1
clone_size: .
cdr3_nt: TGTGCCAGTAGTATAGATCGCCCGGGACAGGGGAGGGATGAGCAGTTCTTC
cdr3_aa: CASSIDRPGQGRDEQFF

v_call: TRBV10-3
j_call: TRBJ2-1
d_call: .
clone_size: .
cdr3_nt: TGTGCCATCTCTAGGGGTCCAGGCAATGAGCAGTTCTTC
cdr3_aa: CAISRGPGNEQFF

v_call: TRBV7-9
j_call: TRBJ1-1
d_call: .
clone_size: .
cdr3_nt: TGTGCCAGCAGCTTGGAGGGGTTTTTCCCTGAAGCTTTCTTT
cdr3_aa: CASSLEGFFPEAFF

v_call: TRBV11-2
j_call: TRBJ1-1
d_call: TRBD1
clone_size: .
cdr3_nt: TGTGCCAGCAGCTTACAGGGGGTGGTCGCTTTCTTT
cdr3_aa: CASSLQGVVAFF